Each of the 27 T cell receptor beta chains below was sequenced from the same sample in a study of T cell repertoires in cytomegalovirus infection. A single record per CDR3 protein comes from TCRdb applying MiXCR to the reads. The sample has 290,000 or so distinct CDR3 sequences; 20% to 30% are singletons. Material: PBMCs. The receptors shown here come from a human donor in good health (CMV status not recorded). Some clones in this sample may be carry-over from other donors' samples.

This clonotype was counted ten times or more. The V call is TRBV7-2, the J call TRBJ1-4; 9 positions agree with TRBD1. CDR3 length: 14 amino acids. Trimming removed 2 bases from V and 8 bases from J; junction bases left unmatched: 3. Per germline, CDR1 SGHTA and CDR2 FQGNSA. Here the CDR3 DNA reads TGTGCCAGCAGCTTAACAGGGGGCAGGGAAAAACTGTTTTTT. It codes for CASSLTGGREKLFF.

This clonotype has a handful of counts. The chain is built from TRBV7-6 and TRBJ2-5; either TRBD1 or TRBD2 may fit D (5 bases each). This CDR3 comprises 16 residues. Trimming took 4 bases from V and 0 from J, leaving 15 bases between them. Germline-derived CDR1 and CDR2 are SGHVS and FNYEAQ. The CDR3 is CASSSLPGANQETQYF. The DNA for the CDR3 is TGTGCCAGCAGCTCTCTACCCGGGGCCAACCAAGAGACCCAGTACTTC.

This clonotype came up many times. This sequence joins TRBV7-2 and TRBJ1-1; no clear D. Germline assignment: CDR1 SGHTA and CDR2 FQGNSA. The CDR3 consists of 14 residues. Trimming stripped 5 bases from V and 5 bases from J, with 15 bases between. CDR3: CASSVRISGTEAFF. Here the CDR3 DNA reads TGTGCCAGCAGCGTGAGGATCTCGGGAACTGAAGCTTTCTTT.

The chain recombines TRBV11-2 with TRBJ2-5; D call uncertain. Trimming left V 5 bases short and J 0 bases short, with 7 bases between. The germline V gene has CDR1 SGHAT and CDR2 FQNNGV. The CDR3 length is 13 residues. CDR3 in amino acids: CASSATYQETQYF. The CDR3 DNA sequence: TGTGCCAGCAGCGCGACCTACCAAGAGACCCAGTACTTC.

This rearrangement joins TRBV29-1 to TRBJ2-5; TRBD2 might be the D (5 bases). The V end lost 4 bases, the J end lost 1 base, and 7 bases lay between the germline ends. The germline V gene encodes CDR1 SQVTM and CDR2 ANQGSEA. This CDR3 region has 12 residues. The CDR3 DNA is TGCAGCGTTGCGAGGGCCCAAGAGACCCAGTACTTC. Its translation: CSVARAQETQYF.

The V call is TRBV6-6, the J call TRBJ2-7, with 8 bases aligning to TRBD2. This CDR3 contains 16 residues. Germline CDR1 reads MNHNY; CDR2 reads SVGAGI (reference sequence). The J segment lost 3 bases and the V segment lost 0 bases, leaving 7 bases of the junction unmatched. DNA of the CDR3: TGTGCCAGCAGTTACTCCGGGGGGGGGCTGAGCTACGAGCAGTACTTC. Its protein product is CASSYSGGGLSYEQYF.

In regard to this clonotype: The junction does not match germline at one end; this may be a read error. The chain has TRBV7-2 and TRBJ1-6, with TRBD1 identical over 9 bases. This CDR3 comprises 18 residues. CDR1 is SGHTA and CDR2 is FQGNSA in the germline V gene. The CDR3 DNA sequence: TGTGTCAGCAGCCCCCGGGACAGGGTGAGCTCCTATAATTCACCCCTCCACTTT. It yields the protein CVSSPRDRVSSYNSPLHF.

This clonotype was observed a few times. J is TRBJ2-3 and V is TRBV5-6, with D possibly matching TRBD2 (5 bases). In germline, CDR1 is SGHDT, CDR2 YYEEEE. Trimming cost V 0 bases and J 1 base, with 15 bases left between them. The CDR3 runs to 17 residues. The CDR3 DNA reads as TGTGCCAGCAGCTTGGCCGGCTGGAGCGGAGGCACAGATACGCAGTATTTT. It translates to CASSLAGWSGGTDTQYF.

DNA for the CDR3: TGTGCCAGCAGCTTAGTAGGGGGTAGCAGCAATCAGCCCCAGCATTTT. Translating gives CASSLVGGSSNQPQHF. The V and J genes are TRBV7-6 and TRBJ1-5; tentative D call: TRBD1 (6 bases). V gave up 1 base and J gave up 1 base, with 11 bases separating them. The CDR3 runs to 16 residues. Germline V gives CDR1 SGHVS, CDR2 FNYEAQ.

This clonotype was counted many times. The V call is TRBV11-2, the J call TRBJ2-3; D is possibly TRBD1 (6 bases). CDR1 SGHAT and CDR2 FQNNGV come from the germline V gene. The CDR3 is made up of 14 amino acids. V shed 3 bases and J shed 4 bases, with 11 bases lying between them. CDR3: CASSLARGSDTQYF. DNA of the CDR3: TGTGCCAGCAGCTTGGCCAGGGGCTCAGATACGCAGTATTTT.

CDR3 amino acids: CASTLPPSGPSYEQYF. The CDR3 DNA is TGTGCCAGCACCCTCCCCCCTAGCGGGCCCTCCTACGAGCAGTACTTC. The chain has TRBV6-8 and TRBJ2-7; 8 bases map to TRBD2. Germline CDR1 reads MNHGY; CDR2 reads SAAAGT. Trimming took 7 bases from V and 0 from J; bases not matched to a gene: 11. There are 16 residues in the CDR3.

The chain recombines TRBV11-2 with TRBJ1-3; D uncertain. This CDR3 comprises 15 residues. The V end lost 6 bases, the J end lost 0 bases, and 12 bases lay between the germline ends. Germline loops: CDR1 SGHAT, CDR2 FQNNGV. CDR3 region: CASSYTVISGNTIYF. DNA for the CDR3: TGTGCCAGCAGTTATACAGTTATCTCTGGAAACACCATATATTTT.

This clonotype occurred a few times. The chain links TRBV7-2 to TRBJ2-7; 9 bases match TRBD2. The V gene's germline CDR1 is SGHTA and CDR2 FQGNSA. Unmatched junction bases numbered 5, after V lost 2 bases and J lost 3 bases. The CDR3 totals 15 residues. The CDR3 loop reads CASSLRAGGLYEQYF. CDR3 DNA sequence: TGTGCCAGCAGCTTAAGAGCGGGAGGCCTCTACGAGCAGTACTTC. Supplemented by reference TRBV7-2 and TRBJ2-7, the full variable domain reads GAGVSQSPSNKVTEKGKDVELRCDPISGHTALYWYRQSLGQGLEFLIYFQGNSAPDKSGLPSDRFSAERTGGSVSTLTIQRTQQEDSAVYLCASSLRAGGLYEQYFGPGTRLTVT.

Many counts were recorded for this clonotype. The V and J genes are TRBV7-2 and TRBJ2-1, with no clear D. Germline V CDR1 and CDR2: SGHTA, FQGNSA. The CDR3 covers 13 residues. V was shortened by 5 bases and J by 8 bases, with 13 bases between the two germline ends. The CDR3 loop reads CASSPLGVDEQFF. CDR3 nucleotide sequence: TGTGCCAGCAGCCCTCTTGGGGTCGATGAGCAGTTCTTC.

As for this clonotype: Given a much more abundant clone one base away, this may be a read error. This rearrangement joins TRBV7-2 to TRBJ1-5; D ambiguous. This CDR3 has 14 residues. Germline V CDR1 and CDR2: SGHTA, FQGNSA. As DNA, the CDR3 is TGTGACAGCAGCTTAGAGCCAAGGGTCCAGCCCCAGCATTTT. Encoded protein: CDSSLEPRVQPQHF.

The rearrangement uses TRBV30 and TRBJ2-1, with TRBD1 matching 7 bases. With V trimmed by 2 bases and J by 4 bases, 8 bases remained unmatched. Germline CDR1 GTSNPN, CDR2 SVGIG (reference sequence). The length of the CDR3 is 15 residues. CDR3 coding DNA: TGTGCCTGGAGTTATGGTGACAGGGTGTACAATGAGCAGTTCTTC. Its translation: CAWSYGDRVYNEQFF.

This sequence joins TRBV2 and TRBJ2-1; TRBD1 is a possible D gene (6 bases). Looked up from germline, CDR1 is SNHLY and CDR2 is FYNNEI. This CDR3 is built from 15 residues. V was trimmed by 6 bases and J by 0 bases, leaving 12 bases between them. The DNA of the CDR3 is TGTGCCAGCAGGTTCGGACAGAGCTCCTACAATGAGCAGTTCTTC. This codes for CASRFGQSSYNEQFF.

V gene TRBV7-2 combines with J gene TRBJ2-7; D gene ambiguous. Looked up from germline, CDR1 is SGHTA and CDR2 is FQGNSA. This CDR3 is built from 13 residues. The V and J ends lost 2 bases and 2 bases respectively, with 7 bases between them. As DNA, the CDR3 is TGTGCCAGCAGCTTAATTGAAACCTACGAGCAGTACTTC. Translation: CASSLIETYEQYF.

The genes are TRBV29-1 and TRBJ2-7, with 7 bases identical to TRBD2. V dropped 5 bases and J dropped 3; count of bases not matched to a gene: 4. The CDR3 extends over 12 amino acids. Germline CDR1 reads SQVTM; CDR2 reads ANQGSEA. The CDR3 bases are TGCAGCGTTACTAGCGCAAACTACGAGCAGTACTTC. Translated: CSVTSANYEQYF.

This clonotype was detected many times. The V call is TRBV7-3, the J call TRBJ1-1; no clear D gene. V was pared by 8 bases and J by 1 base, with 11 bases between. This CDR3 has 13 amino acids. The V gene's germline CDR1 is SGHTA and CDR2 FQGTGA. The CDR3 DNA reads TGTGCCAGCTCTCAAACATGGAACACTGAAGCTTTCTTT. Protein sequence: CASSQTWNTEAFF. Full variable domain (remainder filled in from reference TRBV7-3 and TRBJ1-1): GAGVSQTPSNKVTEKGKYVELRCDPISGHTALYWYRQSLGQGPEFLIYFQGTGAADDSGLPNDRFFAVRPEGSVSTLKIQRTERGDSAVYLCASSQTWNTEAFFGQGTRLTVV.

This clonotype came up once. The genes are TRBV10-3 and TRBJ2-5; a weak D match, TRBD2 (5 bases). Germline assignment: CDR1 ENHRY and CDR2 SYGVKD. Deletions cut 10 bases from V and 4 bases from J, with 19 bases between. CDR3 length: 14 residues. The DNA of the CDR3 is TGTGCCACCGCCAGGCCCCCGGAGGTAGAGACCCAGTACTTC. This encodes CATARPPEVETQYF.

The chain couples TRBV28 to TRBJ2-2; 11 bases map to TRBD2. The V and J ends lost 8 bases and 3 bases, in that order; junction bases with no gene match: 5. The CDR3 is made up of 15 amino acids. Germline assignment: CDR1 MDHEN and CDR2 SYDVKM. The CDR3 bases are TGTGCCAGCGATAGCGGGGGGGCGGACACCGGGGAGCTGTTTTTT. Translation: CASDSGGADTGELFF.

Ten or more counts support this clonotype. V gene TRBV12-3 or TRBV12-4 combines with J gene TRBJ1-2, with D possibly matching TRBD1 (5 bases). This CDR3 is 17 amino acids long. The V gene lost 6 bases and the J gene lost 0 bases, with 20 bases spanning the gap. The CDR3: CASRSLTRAYSNYGYTF. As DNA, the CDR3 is TGTGCCAGCAGATCCTTGACCAGGGCCTACTCTAACTATGGCTACACCTTC.

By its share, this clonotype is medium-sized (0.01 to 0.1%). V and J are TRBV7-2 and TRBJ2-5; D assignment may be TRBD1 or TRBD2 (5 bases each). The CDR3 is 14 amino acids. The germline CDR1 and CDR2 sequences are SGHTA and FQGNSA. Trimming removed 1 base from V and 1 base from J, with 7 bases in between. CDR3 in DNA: TGTGCCAGCAGCTTAGTTGGGGGCCAAGAGACCCAGTACTTC. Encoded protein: CASSLVGGQETQYF.

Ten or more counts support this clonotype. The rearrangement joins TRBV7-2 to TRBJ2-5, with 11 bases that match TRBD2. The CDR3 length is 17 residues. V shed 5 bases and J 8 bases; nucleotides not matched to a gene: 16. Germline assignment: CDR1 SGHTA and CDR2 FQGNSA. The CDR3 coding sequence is TGTGCCAGCAGCGGACGACTAGCGGGAACCTTAAGAGATACCCAGTACTTC. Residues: CASSGRLAGTLRDTQYF.

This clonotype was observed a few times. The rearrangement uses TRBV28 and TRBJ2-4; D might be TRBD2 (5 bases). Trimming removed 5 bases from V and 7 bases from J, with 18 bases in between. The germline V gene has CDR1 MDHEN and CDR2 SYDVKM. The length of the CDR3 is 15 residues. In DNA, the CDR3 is TGTGCCAGCAGTCCCCCCGGACTCGAGAGGAACATTCAGTACTTC. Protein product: CASSPPGLERNIQYF.

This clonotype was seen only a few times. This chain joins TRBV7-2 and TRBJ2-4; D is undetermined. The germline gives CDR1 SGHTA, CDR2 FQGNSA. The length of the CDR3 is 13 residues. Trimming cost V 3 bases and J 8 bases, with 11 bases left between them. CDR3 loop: CASSFSLGDIQYF. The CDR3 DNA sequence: TGTGCCAGCAGCTTTTCGCTGGGTGACATTCAGTACTTC.